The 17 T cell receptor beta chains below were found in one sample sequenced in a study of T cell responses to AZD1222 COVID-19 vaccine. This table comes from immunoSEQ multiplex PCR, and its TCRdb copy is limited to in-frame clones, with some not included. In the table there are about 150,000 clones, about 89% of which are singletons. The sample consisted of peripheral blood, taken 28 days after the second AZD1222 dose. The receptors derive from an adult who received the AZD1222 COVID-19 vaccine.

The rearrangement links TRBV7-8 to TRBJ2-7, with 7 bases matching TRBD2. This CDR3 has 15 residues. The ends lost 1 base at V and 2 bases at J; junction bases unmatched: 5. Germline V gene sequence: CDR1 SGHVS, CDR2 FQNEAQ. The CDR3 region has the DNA TGTGCCAGCAGCTTAGGGGGGGGTTCCACCTACGAGCAGTACTTC. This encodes CASSLGGGSTYEQYF.

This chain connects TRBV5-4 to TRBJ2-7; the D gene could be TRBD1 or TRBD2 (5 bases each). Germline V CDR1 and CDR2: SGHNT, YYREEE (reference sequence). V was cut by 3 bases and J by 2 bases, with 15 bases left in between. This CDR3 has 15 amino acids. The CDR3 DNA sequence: TGTGCCAGCAGCTGGGACGGAACCTTAACCTACGAGCAGTACTTC. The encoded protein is CASSWDGTLTYEQYF.

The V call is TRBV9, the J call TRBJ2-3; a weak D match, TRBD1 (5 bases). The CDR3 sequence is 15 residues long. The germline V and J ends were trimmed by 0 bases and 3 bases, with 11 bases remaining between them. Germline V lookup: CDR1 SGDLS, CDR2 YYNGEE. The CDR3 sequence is CASSVVGASTDTQYF. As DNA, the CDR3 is TGTGCCAGCAGCGTAGTAGGGGCGTCGACAGATACGCAGTATTTT.

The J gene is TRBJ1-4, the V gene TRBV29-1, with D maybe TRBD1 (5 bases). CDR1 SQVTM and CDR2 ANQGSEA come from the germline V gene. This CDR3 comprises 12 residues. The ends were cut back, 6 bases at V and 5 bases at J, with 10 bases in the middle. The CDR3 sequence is CSVFGGNEKLFF. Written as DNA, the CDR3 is TGCAGCGTCTTCGGGGGAAATGAAAAACTGTTTTTT.

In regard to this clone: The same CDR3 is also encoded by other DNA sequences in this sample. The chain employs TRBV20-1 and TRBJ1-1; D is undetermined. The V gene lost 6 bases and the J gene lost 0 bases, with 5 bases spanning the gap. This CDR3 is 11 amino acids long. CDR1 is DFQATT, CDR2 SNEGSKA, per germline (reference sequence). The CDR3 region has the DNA TGCAGTGCCTATATGAACACTGAAGCTTTCTTT. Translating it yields CSAYMNTEAFF.

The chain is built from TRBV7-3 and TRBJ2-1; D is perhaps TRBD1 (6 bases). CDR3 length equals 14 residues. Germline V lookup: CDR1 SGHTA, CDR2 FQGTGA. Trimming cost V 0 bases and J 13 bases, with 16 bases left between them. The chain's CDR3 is CASSLTAGTQNQFF. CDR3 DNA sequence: TGTGCCAGCAGCTTAACCGCCGGGACACAAAATCAGTTCTTC.

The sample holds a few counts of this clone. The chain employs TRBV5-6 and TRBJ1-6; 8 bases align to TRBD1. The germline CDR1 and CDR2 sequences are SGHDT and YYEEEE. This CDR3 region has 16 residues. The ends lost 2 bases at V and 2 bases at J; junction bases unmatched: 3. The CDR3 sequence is CASSLAGGAYNSPLHF. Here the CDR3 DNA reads TGTGCCAGCAGCTTAGCAGGGGGCGCCTATAATTCACCCCTCCACTTT.

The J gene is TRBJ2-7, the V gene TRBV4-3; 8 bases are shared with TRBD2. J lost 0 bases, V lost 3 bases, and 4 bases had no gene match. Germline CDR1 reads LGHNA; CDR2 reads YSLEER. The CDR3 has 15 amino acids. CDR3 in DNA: TGCGCCAGCAGCCATCGGCTAGCGGGCTCCTACGAGCAGTACTTC. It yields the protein CASSHRLAGSYEQYF.

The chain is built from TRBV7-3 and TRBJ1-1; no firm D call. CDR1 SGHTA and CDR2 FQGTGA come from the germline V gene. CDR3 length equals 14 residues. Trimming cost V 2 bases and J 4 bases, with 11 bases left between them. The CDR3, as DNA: TGTGCCAGCAGCTTAGACCCGGAAGGCACTGAAGCTTTCTTT. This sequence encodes CASSLDPEGTEAFF. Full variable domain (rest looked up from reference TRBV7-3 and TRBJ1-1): GAGVSQTPSNKVTEKGKYVELRCDPISGHTALYWYRQSLGQGPEFLIYFQGTGAADDSGLPNDRFFAVRPEGSVSTLKIQRTERGDSAVYLCASSLDPEGTEAFFGQGTRLTVV.

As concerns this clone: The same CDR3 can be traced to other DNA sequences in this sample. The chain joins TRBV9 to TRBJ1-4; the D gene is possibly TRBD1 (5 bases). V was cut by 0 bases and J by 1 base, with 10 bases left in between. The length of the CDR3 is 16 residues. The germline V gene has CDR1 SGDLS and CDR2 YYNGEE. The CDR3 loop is CASSVDQGRTNEKLFF. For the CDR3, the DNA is TGTGCCAGCAGCGTAGACCAGGGTAGAACTAATGAAAAACTGTTTTTT.

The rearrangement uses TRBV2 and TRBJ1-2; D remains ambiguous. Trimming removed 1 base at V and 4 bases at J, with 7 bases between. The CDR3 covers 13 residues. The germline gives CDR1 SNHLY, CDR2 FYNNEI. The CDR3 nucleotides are TGTGCCAGCAGTGAAGAAGTTTCCTATGGCTACACCTTC. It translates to CASSEEVSYGYTF.

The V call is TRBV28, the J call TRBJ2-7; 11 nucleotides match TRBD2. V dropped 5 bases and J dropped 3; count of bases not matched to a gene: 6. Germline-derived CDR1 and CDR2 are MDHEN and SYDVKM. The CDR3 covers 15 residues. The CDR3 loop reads CASSQGLAGRYEQYF. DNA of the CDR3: TGTGCCAGCAGTCAAGGACTAGCGGGCCGCTACGAGCAGTACTTC.

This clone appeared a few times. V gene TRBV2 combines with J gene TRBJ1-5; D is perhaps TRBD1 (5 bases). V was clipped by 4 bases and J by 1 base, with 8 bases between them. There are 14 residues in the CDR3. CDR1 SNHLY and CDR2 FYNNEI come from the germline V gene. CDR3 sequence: CASSAGWSNQPQHF. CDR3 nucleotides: TGTGCCAGCAGTGCAGGGTGGAGCAATCAGCCCCAGCATTTT.

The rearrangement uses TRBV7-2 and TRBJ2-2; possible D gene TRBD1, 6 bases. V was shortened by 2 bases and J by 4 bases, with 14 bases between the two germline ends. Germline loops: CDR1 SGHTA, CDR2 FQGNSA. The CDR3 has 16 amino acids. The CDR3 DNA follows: TGTGCCAGCAGCTTACGATTTTCAGGGGTCACCGGGGAGCTGTTTTTT. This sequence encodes CASSLRFSGVTGELFF.

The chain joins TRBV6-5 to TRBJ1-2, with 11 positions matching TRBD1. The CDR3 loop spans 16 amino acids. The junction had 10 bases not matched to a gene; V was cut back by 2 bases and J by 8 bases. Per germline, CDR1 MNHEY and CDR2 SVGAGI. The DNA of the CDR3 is TGTGCCAGCAGTTACCCGAAGGGACAGGGGGGTCTCGGCTACACCTTC. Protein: CASSYPKGQGGLGYTF.

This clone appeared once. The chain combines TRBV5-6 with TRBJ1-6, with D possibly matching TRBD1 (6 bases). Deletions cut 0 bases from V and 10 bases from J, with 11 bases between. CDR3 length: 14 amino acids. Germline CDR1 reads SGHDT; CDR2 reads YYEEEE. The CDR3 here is CASSLGQVGSPLHF. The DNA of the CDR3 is TGTGCCAGCAGCTTGGGACAGGTCGGGTCACCCCTCCACTTT.

CDR3 region: CASSQYTSGVYEQYF. CDR3 nucleotide sequence: TGCGCCAGCAGCCAATATACTAGCGGGGTCTACGAGCAGTACTTC. This rearrangement joins TRBV4-1 to TRBJ2-7, with 10 bases matching TRBD2. The CDR3 is 15 amino acids. V lost 2 bases to trimming and J lost 3 bases; unmatched junction nucleotides: 4. The germline gives CDR1 MGHRA, CDR2 YSYEKL.